Below are 4 T cell receptor beta chains sequenced from a single sample in a study of cytomegalovirus exposure and HLA in healthy donors. It was with 60 Vbeta and 13 Jbeta primers that the PCR ran. Assay: immunoSEQ multiplex PCR; the TCRdb copy retains only in-frame clones and omits some. The sample carries around 150,000 clones, roughly two thirds recorded once. Specimen: PBMCs. The receptors come from a woman younger than 45 in good health and CMV-seronegative.

The rearrangement joins TRBV5-1 to TRBJ2-6; D is uncertain. The ends were cut back, 4 bases at V and 2 bases at J, with 16 bases in the middle. Germline V gene data show CDR1 as SGHRS and CDR2 as YFSETQ. The CDR3 spans 17 residues. CDR3 amino acids: CASSRGIVMPGANVLTF. The CDR3 DNA is TGCGCCAGCAGCCGAGGAATTGTGATGCCTGGGGCCAACGTCCTGACTTTC.

This chain joins TRBV7-2 and TRBJ2-3, with a tentative D call TRBD2 (7 bases). The germline V gene encodes CDR1 SGHTA and CDR2 FQGNSA. This CDR3 spans 16 amino acids. Trimming removed 7 bases at V and 2 bases at J, with 19 bases between. CDR3 region: CASNPRDGGLTDTQYF. DNA for the CDR3: TGTGCCAGCAACCCTAGAGACGGGGGGCTCACAGATACGCAGTATTTT.

With regard to this clone: An end of the junction differs from the germline gene, which may be a read error. The chain is built from TRBV10-3 and TRBJ1-1; a possible D gene is TRBD1 (6 bases). The CDR3 runs to 9 residues. Germline assignment: CDR1 ENHRY and CDR2 SYGVKD. The DNA of the CDR3 is TGTGCCATCGGACAGCCGTTAATCTTT. Translated, it gives CAIGQPLIF.

This clone was counted between two and nine times. The chain employs TRBV14 and TRBJ2-5, with 8 bases matching TRBD1. Germline CDR1 is SGHDN and CDR2 is FVKESK. V gave up 3 bases and J gave up 7 bases; unmatched junction bases: 4. CDR3 length: 13 residues. CDR3 sequence: CASSQQGAVTQYF. As DNA, the CDR3 is TGTGCCAGCAGCCAGCAGGGGGCAGTGACCCAGTACTTC.